The rows below give T cell receptor beta chains drawn from one sample of a study of chemoradiotherapy in HPV16-positive cancers. Profiling relied on immunoSEQ multiplex PCR, and the TCRdb table lists in-frame clones only, not all of them. The sample carries 9,500 to 15,000 clones, roughly 88% recorded once. Specimen: blood, collected from a patient who underwent chemoradiotherapy. Receptors were obtained from a human donor with HPV-associated anogenital cancer. Both conserved end residues are part of each CDR3. The D gene is left open where the match is weak. Where a row states a size, it is once, few, many or the class of an expanded clone; other rows omit it.

TRBJ1-3 | TRBD1 | NA | TRBV5-6 | TGTGCCAGCAGCGGGACAGCGAGAAGGGGAAACACCATATATTTT | CASSGTARRGNTIYF
TRBJ1-1 | NA | NA | TRBV14 | TGTGCCAGCAGCCGAGGCACTGAAGCTTTCTTT | CASSRGTEAFF
TRBJ1-2 | NA | NA | TRBV6-5 | TGTGCCAGCAGTTACTCGATTCCAGTTTATGGCTACACCTTC | CASSYSIPVYGYTF
TRBJ2-3 | TRBD2 | once | TRBV10-3 | TGTGCCATCAGCTTTAGCGGGGGGGCGTCAGATACGCAGTATTTT | CAISFSGGASDTQYF
TRBJ2-3 | NA | NA | TRBV10-1 | TGCGCCAGCAGTGAGTCGATTCAGCCCACAGATACGCAGTATTTT | CASSESIQPTDTQYF
TRBJ2-7 | NA | NA | TRBV19 | TGTGCCAGTAGTATAGGGGGACCGAGCTACGAGCAGTACTTC | CASSIGGPSYEQYF
TRBJ1-2 | NA | NA | TRBV5-6 | TGTGCCAGCAGCTCGACAGACTATGGCTACACCTTC | CASSSTDYGYTF
TRBJ1-5 | TRBD1 | NA | TRBV16 | TGTGCCAGCATACCGACAGGGCGTAGCAATCAGCCCCAGCATTTT | CASIPTGRSNQPQHF
TRBJ2-1 | NA | NA | TRBV7-2 | TGTGCCAGCAGCCCGGCGGATGAGCAGTTCTTC | CASSPADEQFF
TRBJ2-1 | NA | NA | TRBV6-4 | TGTGCCAGCAGTGACGGCAGGGAAAACCATGAGCAGTTCTTC | CASSDGRENHEQFF
TRBJ1-6 | NA | NA | TRBV30 | TGTGCCTGGAGCCGCTTAGGGACCGGAGATTCACCCCTCCACTTT | CAWSRLGTGDSPLHF
TRBJ2-7 | NA | NA | TRBV5-1 | TGCGCCAGCAGCCTCGCGTACTCCTCCTACGAGCAGTACTTC | CASSLAYSSYEQYF
TRBJ1-2 | NA | NA | TRBV5-1 | TGCGCCAGCAGCGAGGGGAGGGAGACACGTGGCTACACCTTC | CASSEGRETRGYTF
TRBJ1-2 | NA | once | TRBV7-8 | TGTGCCAGCAGCGCCGGGACAAATGAGTATGGCTACACCTTC | CASSAGTNEYGYTF
TRBJ2-1 | TRBD2 | NA | TRBV7-8 | TGTGCCAGCAGCTTAGCGGGGGGGGGCAATGAGCAGTTCTTC | CASSLAGGGNEQFF
TRBJ2-5 | NA | once | TRBV9 | TGTGCCAGCAGCGTAGGCCAGGGGGGGGTGGAGACCCAGTACTTC | CASSVGQGGVETQYF
TRBJ2-7 | TRBD1 | NA | TRBV7-9 | TGTGCCAGCAGGGGACAGACCTACGAGCAGTACTTC | CASRGQTYEQYF
TRBJ2-1 | NA | NA | TRBV19 | TGTGCCAGTAGTATGACAGCCAATGAGCAGTTCTTC | CASSMTANEQFF
TRBJ1-5 | TRBD1 | once | TRBV18 | TGTGCCAGCTCACCATCGACAGGGTCCGATCAGCCCCAGCATTTT | CASSPSTGSDQPQHF
TRBJ1-1 | TRBD1 | NA | TRBV19 | TGTGCCAGTAGTGACAGGGGTCGGACTGAAGCTTTCTTT | CASSDRGRTEAFF
TRBJ2-1 | TRBD1 | NA | TRBV29-1 | TGCAGCGTCATGACAGGGCTATACTCCTACAATGAGCAGTTCTTC | CSVMTGLYSYNEQFF
TRBJ1-5 | TRBD1 | NA | TRBV6-1 | TGTGCCAGCAAAGGACAGGGGGGCGGTTGGGCCCAGCATTTT | CASKGQGGGWAQHF